What follows are 6 T cell receptor beta chains derived from one specimen sequenced in a study of blood T cell repertoires in COVID-19. TCRdb's table, derived via immunoSEQ multiplex PCR, lists solely in-frame clones and lacks some. The sample comprises approximately 19,000 clones, nearly 90% of which are singletons, and 4.5% to 5.5% rests with the top ten. The source material was peripheral blood. The receptors come from a human donor in a cohort sampled during active COVID-19.

V and J are TRBV10-3 and TRBJ1-2; D is uncertain. Germline V CDR1 and CDR2: ENHRY, SYGVKD. The CDR3 is made up of 13 amino acids. Trimming removed 2 bases from V and 2 bases from J, with 6 bases in between. This CDR3 reads CAISERENYGYTF. The DNA for the CDR3 is TGTGCCATCAGTGAGAGGGAGAACTATGGCTACACCTTC.

The chain has TRBV29-1 and TRBJ2-1, with a tentative D call TRBD2 (5 bases). Germline assignment: CDR1 SQVTM and CDR2 ANQGSEA. The V gene lost 8 bases and the J gene lost 0 bases, with 17 bases spanning the gap. The CDR3 consists of 15 residues. The DNA for the CDR3 is TGCAGCTCACTATCGGGCGGGCGCTCCTACAATGAGCAGTTCTTC. It codes for CSSLSGGRSYNEQFF.

The V and J genes are TRBV3-1 (or the pseudogene TRBV3-2) and TRBJ2-1; D not resolved. Germline CDR1 LGHDT, CDR2 YNNKEL (reference sequence). V was trimmed by 1 base and J by 6 bases, leaving 7 bases between them. This CDR3 contains 13 residues. The chain's CDR3 is CASSQGAANEQFF. DNA for the CDR3: TGTGCCAGCAGCCAAGGCGCCGCCAATGAGCAGTTCTTC.

This chain joins TRBV6-1 and TRBJ2-7; D not resolved. The CDR3 extends over 11 amino acids. CDR1 and CDR2 from the germline V gene are MNHNS and SASEGT. Trimming pared 3 bases from V and 3 bases from J, leaving 3 bases between. The CDR3 is CASSDLYEQYF. In nucleotides, the CDR3 is TGTGCCAGCAGTGATCTCTACGAGCAGTACTTC.

The V call is TRBV14, the J call TRBJ2-7; the D is unclear. The CDR3 has 13 amino acids. CDR1 and CDR2 from the germline V gene are SGHDN and FVKESK. V was cut by 0 bases and J by 6 bases, with 9 bases left in between. The CDR3 DNA reads as TGTGCCAGCAGCCAAGATCCGGGTAGCGAGCAGTACTTC. This translates into CASSQDPGSEQYF.

This clone is a singleton in its sample. This sequence joins TRBV1 and TRBJ1-1; the D call of TRBD1 is as the table states it, not checked on the DNA. TRBV1 represents a pseudogene. The CDR3 is 17 residues long. The CDR3 DNA sequence: TGCACCAGCAGCCTAGACACGCAGGGGGCGCGGGACACTGAAGCTTTCTTT. Translation gives CTSSLDTQGARDTEAFF.